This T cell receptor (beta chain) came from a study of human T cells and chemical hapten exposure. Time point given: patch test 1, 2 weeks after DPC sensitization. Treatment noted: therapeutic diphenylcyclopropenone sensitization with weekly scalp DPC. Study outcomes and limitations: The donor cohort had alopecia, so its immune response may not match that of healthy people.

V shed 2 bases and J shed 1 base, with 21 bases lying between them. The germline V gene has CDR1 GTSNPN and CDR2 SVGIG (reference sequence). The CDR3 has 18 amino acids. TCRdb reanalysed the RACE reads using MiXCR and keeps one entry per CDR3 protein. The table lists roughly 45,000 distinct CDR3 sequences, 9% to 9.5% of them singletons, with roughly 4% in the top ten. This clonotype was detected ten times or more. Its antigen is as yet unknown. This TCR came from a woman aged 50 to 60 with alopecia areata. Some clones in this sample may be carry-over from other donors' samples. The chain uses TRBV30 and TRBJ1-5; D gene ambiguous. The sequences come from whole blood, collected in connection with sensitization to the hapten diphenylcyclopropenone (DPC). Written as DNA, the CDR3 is TGTGCCTGGAGTATACGATCTCGTTCTGCTGGGAGCAATCAGCCCCAGCATTTT. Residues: CAWSIRSRSAGSNQPQHF.